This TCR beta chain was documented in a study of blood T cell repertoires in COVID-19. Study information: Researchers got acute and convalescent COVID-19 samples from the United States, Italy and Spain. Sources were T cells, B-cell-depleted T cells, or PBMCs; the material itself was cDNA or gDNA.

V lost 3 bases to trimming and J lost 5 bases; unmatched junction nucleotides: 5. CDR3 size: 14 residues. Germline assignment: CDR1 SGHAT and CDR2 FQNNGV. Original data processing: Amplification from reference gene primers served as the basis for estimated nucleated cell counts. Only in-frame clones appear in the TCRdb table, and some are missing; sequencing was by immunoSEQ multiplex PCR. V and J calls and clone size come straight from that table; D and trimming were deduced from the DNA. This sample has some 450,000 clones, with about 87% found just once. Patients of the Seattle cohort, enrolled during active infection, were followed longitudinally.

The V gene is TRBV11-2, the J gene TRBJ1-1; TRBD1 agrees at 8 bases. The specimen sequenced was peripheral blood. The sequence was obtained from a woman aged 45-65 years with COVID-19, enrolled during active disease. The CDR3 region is CASSFRGRVTEAFF. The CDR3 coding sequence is TGTGCCAGCAGCTTCAGGGGGCGGGTGACTGAAGCTTTCTTT.